This T cell receptor beta chain stems from a study of blood T cell repertoires in COVID-19. Study-wide background: Sources were T cells, B-cell-depleted T cells, or PBMCs; the material itself was cDNA or gDNA.

Produced via immunoSEQ multiplex PCR; TCRdb's table is partial and in-frame only. The repertoire holds 35,000 to 55,000 clones, with approximately 86% as singletons. The specimen was peripheral blood. This TCR was sampled from a woman in her 70s with acute or convalescent COVID-19.

The DNA of the CDR3 is TGTGCCAGCAGCGACCCTGGGACTAGCGGCTACGAGCAGTACTTC. This codes for CASSDPGTSGYEQYF. The rearrangement links TRBV11-1 to TRBJ2-7; 11 bases line up with TRBD2. The germline CDR1 and CDR2 sequences are SGHAT and FQDESV (reference sequence). The CDR3 totals 15 residues. Trimming cost V 5 bases and J 3 bases; bases outside gene matches: 6.